Many counts were recorded for the clone carrying this TCR beta chain. Its target is not known. Arm-PCR of CDR3 regions and iRepertoire HTBI primers were the basis on which TCR beta libraries were built. TCRdb used MiXCR to reprocess the multiplex PCR reads, holding one entry per CDR3 protein. The table includes over 450,000 distinct CDR3 sequences, more than 10% detected once. The data are from a study of regulatory T cells in long-lasting Graves disease. Study-level findings and limits: Favoring TRBV28, TRBJ1-2 and TRBJ2-5 was a feature seen in persistent disease.

Time point defined: newly diagnosed GD, antithyroid drugs for less than 3 months. Extracted PBMC RNA gave rise to the TCR library. From germline, CDR1 is MNHEY and CDR2 SVGEGT. This CDR3 contains 15 residues. Trimming pared 9 bases from V and 6 bases from J, leaving 22 bases between. These data were also filed under a second study, of T cells in Graves' hyperthyroidism and ophthalmopathy.

This TCR was recovered from a woman aged 25-40 years with Graves disease. The sample consisted of peripheral blood mononuclear cells (PBMCs), taken at new diagnosis, from a patient treated with antithyroid drugs. This rearrangement joins TRBV6-2 or TRBV6-3 to TRBJ2-3; possible D gene TRBD1, 5 bases. The CDR3: CARGPLPHQSDTQYF. The CDR3 bases are TGTGCCAGGGGGCCGCTACCCCATCAGAGCGATACGCAGTATTTT.